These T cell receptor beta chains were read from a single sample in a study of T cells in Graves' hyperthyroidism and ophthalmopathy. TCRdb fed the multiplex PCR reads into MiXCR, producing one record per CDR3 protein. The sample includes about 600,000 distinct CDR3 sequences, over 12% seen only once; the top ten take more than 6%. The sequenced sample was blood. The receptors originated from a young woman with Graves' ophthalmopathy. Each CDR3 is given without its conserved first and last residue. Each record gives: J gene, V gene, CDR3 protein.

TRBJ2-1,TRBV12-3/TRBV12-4,ASSLNRGNEQF
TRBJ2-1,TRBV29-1,SVGGQGATDNNEQF
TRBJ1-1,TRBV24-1,ATSGPTGHRGRKESAF
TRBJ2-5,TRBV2,ARSDGLARETQY
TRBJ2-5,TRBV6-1,ACRARTGGPPGTQY
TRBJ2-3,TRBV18,ASSPGTSGPRSTDTQY
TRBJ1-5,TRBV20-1,SARDEAGGQGGGNQPQH
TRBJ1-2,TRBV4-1,ASSQAADRPYGYT
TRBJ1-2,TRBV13,ASSHHPGWNGYT
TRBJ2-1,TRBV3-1,ASSQEAGFNEQF
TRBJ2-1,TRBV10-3,ATVGAAVSYNEQF
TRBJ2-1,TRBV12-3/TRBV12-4,ASHTSAGGQYNEQF
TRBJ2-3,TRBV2,ASSDGSSGRSTDTQY
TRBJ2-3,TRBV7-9,ASSLVDITDTQY